The sequence of this T cell receptor beta chain was determined in a study of naive and memory T cell subsets. Four PCR rounds used nested alpha and beta constant region primers plus the SP2 primer. Reverse transcription of blood and skin TCR RNA was primed at alpha and beta constant regions. MiXCR, run by TCRdb on the 5' RACE reads, gives a single entry per CDR3 protein. The sample has tens of thousands of distinct CDR3 sequences, approximately 7.2% seen once; the top ten hold 9.7%. This clonotype showed up many times. As yet, its antigen is unknown. Study-wide results and limits: This RNA-based method may be sensitive to activation-related transcript changes.

V was shortened by 9 bases and J by 5 bases, with 12 bases between the two germline ends. Germline values: CDR1 MNHEY, CDR2 SVGAGI. The CDR3 runs 12 residues. A UMI-containing oligonucleotide was joined by 3' ligation to the TCR cDNA template. The chain carries TRBV6-5 and TRBJ2-3; a possible D gene is TRBD2 (5 bases). The TCR originated in a male donor in good health. The CDR3 reads CASRGFGDTQYF. Written as DNA, the CDR3 is TGTGCCAGTCGCGGGTTCGGAGATACGCAGTATTTT.